Each of the 30 T cell receptor beta chains below was sequenced from the same sample in a study of blood T cells in healthy people across ages. Using a J-beta primer mix together with a sample-barcoded 5' primer, a second PCR was run for about 6 to 12 cycles. TCRdb recomputed calls from the 5' RACE reads with MiXCR, one row per CDR3 protein. The sample carries 1 million or so distinct CDR3 sequences, under 30% recorded once. This same sample was also part of a study on T cells of mothers and their children.

Sequenced: blood. These TCRs come from a girl aged 2 to 10 in good health.

This sequence joins TRBV7-2 and TRBJ1-1; the D gene is possibly TRBD1 (6 bases). This CDR3 spans 14 amino acids. The ends were cut back, 2 bases at V and 6 bases at J, with 13 bases in the middle. CDR1 and CDR2 from the germline V gene are SGHTA and FQGNSA. The CDR3 DNA follows: TGTGCCAGCAGCTTACAGGGAACAGGGTCTGAAGCTTTCTTT. This codes for CASSLQGTGSEAFF.

Only a few counts were recorded for this clonotype. Germline and junction disagree at one end, which may indicate a read error. The rearrangement uses TRBV4-2 and TRBJ1-4; D remains ambiguous. This CDR3 contains 16 residues. Germline V gives CDR1 LGHNA, CDR2 YNFKEQ. The CDR3 DNA follows: TGTGCCAGCAGCCCAGCTGCAGACTGGGTACATGAAAGACTGTTTTTT. It codes for CASSPAADWVHERLFF.

There are many counts of this clonotype. Relative to the germline gene, one junction end is altered; a read error may explain this. This sequence joins TRBV7-9 and TRBJ2-7, with D possibly being TRBD2 (5 bases). Germline lookup yields CDR1 SEHNR and CDR2 FQNEAQ (reference sequence). There are 12 residues in the CDR3. CDR3 DNA: TGTGCCAGCAGTTTAGGAGGTACCGAGCAGTACTTC. Its protein product is CASSLGGTEQYF.

This rearrangement joins TRBV7-9 to TRBJ2-5; TRBD1 agrees at 11 bases. The J call is uncertain, as TRBJ2-7 better fits the DNA end. The CDR3 has 16 residues. Germline V gives CDR1 SEHNR, CDR2 FQNEAQ (reference sequence). The CDR3 here is CASSPRTGGHTYEQYF. The DNA for the CDR3 is TGTGCCAGCAGTCCTAGGACAGGGGGCCACACCTACGAGCAGTACTTC.

This clonotype has a handful of counts. The rearrangement links TRBV28 to TRBJ2-7; TRBD1 might be the D (5 bases). Germline-derived CDR1 and CDR2 are MDHEN and SYDVKM. The CDR3 runs to 15 residues. Trimming pared 3 bases from V and 1 base from J, leaving 13 bases between. The DNA of the CDR3 is TGTGCCAGCAGTTTGCCCGGGCCAGGGTCCTACGAGCAGTACTTC. Translation: CASSLPGPGSYEQYF.

In this sample, this clonotype turned up many times. The chain's CDR3 is CASSPSRTEAFF. CDR3 coding DNA: TGTGCCAGCAGCCCCTCCAGGACTGAAGCTTTCTTT. V is TRBV3-1 and J is TRBJ1-1; no firm D call. This CDR3 is 12 amino acids long. Trimming stripped 4 bases from V and 5 bases from J, with 8 bases between. Germline V CDR1 and CDR2: LGHDT, YNNKEL (reference sequence).

This clonotype has a handful of counts. The V and J genes are TRBV7-3 and TRBJ1-3, with D hard to call. The CDR3 covers 13 residues. The germline V gene has CDR1 SGHTA and CDR2 FQGTGA. Trimming left V 2 bases short and J 4 bases short, with 6 bases between. CDR3 DNA: TGTGCCAGCAGCTTATTTCACGGAAACACCATATATTTT. This translates into CASSLFHGNTIYF.

This clonotype was seen only a few times. V and J are TRBV7-2 and TRBJ2-5; 9 bases are shared with TRBD2. Trimming took 6 bases from V and 7 from J; bases not matched to a gene: 6. Germline values: CDR1 SGHTA, CDR2 FQGNSA. The CDR3 runs to 13 residues. CDR3 amino acids: CASSFSGGGTQYF. Written as DNA, the CDR3 is TGTGCCAGCAGTTTTAGCGGGGGAGGGACCCAGTACTTC. Together with reference TRBV7-2 and TRBJ2-5, the CDR3 gives the full variable domain: GAGVSQSPSNKVTEKGKDVELRCDPISGHTALYWYRQSLGQGLEFLIYFQGNSAPDKSGLPSDRFSAERTGGSVSTLTIQRTQQEDSAVYLCASSFSGGGTQYFGPGTRLLVL.

This clonotype was observed a handful of times. CDR3 in DNA: TGTGCCAGCAGTGGGACCGGGACTAGCGGGAGCGAGCAGTACTTC. It is translated as CASSGTGTSGSEQYF. The chain is built from TRBV28 and TRBJ2-7, with 14 positions matching TRBD2. CDR1 is MDHEN, CDR2 SYDVKM, per germline. This CDR3 comprises 15 residues. V lost 5 bases and J lost 6; bases outside the gene matches: 6.

The J gene is TRBJ2-3, the V gene TRBV20-1, with D possibly TRBD2 on 6 matching bases. Per germline, CDR1 DFQATT and CDR2 SNEGSKA (reference sequence). CDR3 size: 13 residues. The V end lost 6 bases, the J end lost 7 bases, and 17 bases lay between the germline ends. The CDR3 nucleotides are TGCAGTGCACAACTCGGGGGATGGAATACGCAGTATTTT. Translated, it gives CSAQLGGWNTQYF.

This chain joins TRBV2 and TRBJ1-1, with D maybe TRBD1 (5 bases). CDR1 and CDR2 from the germline V gene are SNHLY and FYNNEI. The CDR3 runs to 15 residues. V was trimmed by 2 bases and J by 1 base, leaving 11 bases between them. CDR3 coding DNA: TGTGCCAGCAGTGAAAGAGGGGTTCCGAACACTGAAGCTTTCTTT. Translating gives CASSERGVPNTEAFF. Complete variable domain (other parts from reference TRBV2 and TRBJ1-1): EPEVTQTPSHQVTQMGQEVILRCVPISNHLYFYWYRQILGQKVEFLVSFYNNEISEKSEIFDDQFSVERPDGSNFTLKIRSTKLEDSAMYFCASSERGVPNTEAFFGQGTRLTVV.

This clonotype has just a few counts. The genes are TRBV20-1 and TRBJ2-5; TRBD2 might be the D (6 bases). The V and J ends lost 3 bases and 1 base respectively, with 12 bases between them. Germline V gives CDR1 DFQATT, CDR2 SNEGSKA (reference sequence). The CDR3 contains 14 residues. CDR3 DNA: TGCAGTGCTAGTCCGGGACTTTTCCAAGAGACCCAGTACTTC. It codes for CSASPGLFQETQYF.

There are a few counts of this clonotype. The V and J genes are TRBV4-3 and TRBJ2-7; 7 bases match TRBD2. V was pared by 0 bases and J by 2 bases, with 4 bases of the junction left unmatched. Germline values: CDR1 LGHNA, CDR2 YSLEER. CDR3 size: 15 residues. In DNA form, the CDR3 reads TGCGCCAGCAGCCAAGATCGGCTAGCGGCCTACGAGCAGTACTTC. Residues: CASSQDRLAAYEQYF.

The CDR3 DNA sequence: TGTGCCAGCAGCGCCTCCGGGACAGGGTTTGAGACCCAGTACTTC. The encoded protein is CASSASGTGFETQYF. This sequence joins TRBV7-2 and TRBJ2-5, with 9 bases that match TRBD1. CDR3 size: 15 residues. The V segment lost 5 bases and the J segment 5 bases; nucleotides outside the gene matches: 9. CDR1 and CDR2 from the germline V gene are SGHTA and FQGNSA.

This clonotype was counted a few times. V and J are TRBV9 and TRBJ2-1; 13 positions match TRBD2. The CDR3 is made up of 16 amino acids. Germline loops: CDR1 SGDLS, CDR2 YYNGEE. The V and J ends lost 3 bases and 4 bases, in that order; junction bases with no gene match: 4. The CDR3 nucleotides are TGTGCCAGCAGCGCTGTGACTAGCGGGAGGTACAATGAGCAGTTCTTC. It is translated as CASSAVTSGRYNEQFF.

This clonotype was found a few times. The V call is TRBV20-1, the J call TRBJ2-3; no definite D call. The CDR3 has 11 residues. The V and J ends lost 6 bases and 0 bases respectively, with 4 bases between them. Germline loops: CDR1 DFQATT, CDR2 SNEGSKA (reference sequence). The CDR3 loop is CSALSTDTQYF. In DNA form, the CDR3 reads TGCAGTGCCCTTAGCACAGATACGCAGTATTTT.

This clonotype occurred once. The chain combines TRBV15 with TRBJ2-5; 10 bases map to TRBD1. Per the germline V gene, CDR1 is LNHNV and CDR2 is YYDKDF (reference sequence). The junction had 4 bases not matched to a gene; V was cut back by 1 base and J by 5 bases. This CDR3 has 15 amino acids. The CDR3 nucleotides read TGTGCCACCAGCAGAGCGACAGGGGGCTGGGAGACCCAGTACTTC. Protein product: CATSRATGGWETQYF.

This clonotype was found a few times. The chain carries TRBV5-5 and TRBJ2-5; TRBD1 is a possible D gene (5 bases). V lost 0 bases, J lost 7 bases, and 19 bases lay in between. Germline V gene data show CDR1 as SGHKS and CDR2 as YYEKEE (reference sequence). There are 16 residues in the CDR3. CDR3 in DNA: TGTGCCAGCAGCTTGGGCAGGGTTGCATACTACGGGACCCAGTACTTC. Amino acid sequence: CASSLGRVAYYGTQYF.

V is TRBV29-1 and J is TRBJ2-1; D remains unclear. CDR3 length equals 12 residues. Trimming cost V 5 bases and J 0 bases, with 5 bases left between them. Germline V gene sequence: CDR1 SQVTM, CDR2 ANQGSEA. The DNA of the CDR3 is TGCAGCGTTAGGACCTCCTACAATGAGCAGTTCTTC. This gives the protein CSVRTSYNEQFF.

In this sample, this clonotype turned up a few times. The chain carries TRBV7-9 and TRBJ2-1, with D hard to call. There are 13 residues in the CDR3. V dropped 5 bases and J dropped 8 bases, with 13 bases sitting between them. The germline V gene encodes CDR1 SEHNR and CDR2 FQNEAQ (reference sequence). The CDR3 DNA sequence: TGTGCCAGCAGCCCCCCGAGCAGGCATGAGCAGTTCTTC. This sequence encodes CASSPPSRHEQFF.

The sample holds a few counts of this clonotype. V usage is TRBV7-6 and J usage is TRBJ1-2, with unresolved D. The germline V gene encodes CDR1 SGHVS and CDR2 FNYEAQ. V shed 4 bases and J shed 4 bases, with 19 bases lying between them. This CDR3 is 16 amino acids long. Here the CDR3 DNA reads TGTGCCAGCAGCTCCCCCTTTTTAACCGGGAGCTATGGCTACACCTTC. It translates to CASSSPFLTGSYGYTF.

The genes are TRBV6-5 and TRBJ1-2; maybe TRBD1 (6 bases). There are 14 residues in the CDR3. Germline V gene sequence: CDR1 MNHEY, CDR2 SVGAGI. The V end lost 5 bases, the J end lost 5 bases, and 15 bases lay between the germline ends. The CDR3 region is CASSPTGFGYGYTF. The DNA for the CDR3 is TGTGCCAGCAGTCCAACAGGGTTTGGATATGGCTACACCTTC.

This clonotype has more than one count but fewer than ten. This chain uses TRBV25-1 with TRBJ2-1; 12 bases line up with TRBD2. In germline, CDR1 is MGHDK, CDR2 SYGVNS. The CDR3 contains 15 residues. The J segment lost 5 bases and the V segment lost 4 bases, leaving 3 bases of the junction unmatched. CDR3 bases: TGTGCCAGCAGTGCGGGACTAGCGGGTAACAATGAGCAGTTCTTC. Encoded protein: CASSAGLAGNNEQFF.

The V gene is TRBV4-1, the J gene TRBJ2-1; D ambiguous. Trimming cost V 4 bases and J 1 base, with 17 bases left between them. This CDR3 spans 17 amino acids. Per the germline V gene, CDR1 is MGHRA and CDR2 is YSYEKL. The chain's CDR3 is CASSPRPAQASYNEQFF. The CDR3 DNA is TGCGCCAGCAGCCCCCGACCCGCTCAGGCTTCCTACAATGAGCAGTTCTTC.

This clonotype was recorded a few times. The chain carries TRBV7-9 and TRBJ2-1; D call uncertain. V lost 7 bases and J 0 bases, leaving 13 bases between the germline ends. The CDR3 loop spans 15 amino acids. Germline lookup yields CDR1 SEHNR and CDR2 FQNEAQ (reference sequence). The CDR3 DNA reads TGTGCCAGCAACTCCGACTGGAGCTCCTACAATGAGCAGTTCTTC. Protein product: CASNSDWSSYNEQFF.

This clonotype was observed a few times. V is TRBV7-9 and J is TRBJ2-1; D remains ambiguous. The J call may be faulty, since TRBJ2-7 better matches the DNA end. The CDR3 length is 14 residues. Germline V gene data show CDR1 as SEHNR and CDR2 as FQNEAQ (reference sequence). DNA of the CDR3: TGTGCCAGCAGCTTAGCCGGGCTTCTCTACGAGCAGTACTTC. The encoded protein is CASSLAGLLYEQYF.

The chain combines TRBV9 with TRBJ2-6; 7 bases agree with TRBD2. J gave up 1 base and V 4 bases, and 2 bases lay outside the gene matches. From germline, CDR1 is SGDLS and CDR2 YYNGEE. This CDR3 spans 15 amino acids. This CDR3 reads CASSWGGSGANVLTF. The CDR3 region has the DNA TGTGCCAGCAGCTGGGGGGGATCTGGGGCCAACGTCCTGACTTTC.

The chain recombines TRBV29-1 with TRBJ2-1, with 7 bases matching TRBD2. Losses at the gene ends were 2 bases for V and 1 base for J; bases not matched to a gene: 5. This CDR3 has 15 amino acids. Germline-derived CDR1 and CDR2 are SQVTM and ANQGSEA. CDR3 nucleotide sequence: TGCAGCGTTGAATGGGCGGGGGAGTCCTACAATGAGCAGTTCTTC. The encoded protein is CSVEWAGESYNEQFF.

This clonotype was seen a handful of times. The chain recombines TRBV7-9 with TRBJ2-3; tentatively, D is TRBD2 (6 bases). The CDR3 is made up of 18 amino acids. Trimming took 6 bases from V and 2 from J, leaving 24 bases between them. Germline loops: CDR1 SEHNR, CDR2 FQNEAQ (reference sequence). The CDR3 nucleotides are TGTGCCAGCAGGTATCAGGTACCGGGAGACATTCACACAGATACGCAGTATTTT. Amino acids: CASRYQVPGDIHTDTQYF.

The V and J genes are TRBV28 and TRBJ2-7, with a tentative D call TRBD2 (6 bases). Germline V gene sequence: CDR1 MDHEN, CDR2 SYDVKM. The V end lost 4 bases, the J end lost 7 bases, and 14 bases lay between the germline ends. The CDR3 runs 13 residues. CDR3 sequence: CASSYDRGLEQYF. The DNA for the CDR3 is TGTGCCAGCAGTTATGATCGGGGGTTGGAGCAGTACTTC.